Below, 2 T cell receptor beta chains from the same sample are listed, as sequenced in a study of blood T cell repertoires in COVID-19. Profiled with immunoSEQ multiplex PCR; TCRdb holds only in-frame clones, not every one. Of 170,000 or so clones in the sample, less than 90% were seen once. The sequenced sample consisted of PBMCs or T cells enriched from blood (not recorded which). These receptors were taken from a woman between 45 and 60 years old who had recovered from COVID-19.

The chain uses TRBV4-1 and TRBJ1-5; 7 bases are shared with TRBD1. CDR3 length: 15 amino acids. Germline assignment: CDR1 MGHRA and CDR2 YSYEKL. J was trimmed by 1 base and V by 6 bases; bases with no gene match: 6. The CDR3 region is CASSSGGLSNQPQHF. The CDR3 DNA sequence: TGCGCCAGCAGTTCAGGGGGGCTGAGCAATCAGCCCCAGCATTTT.

The chain carries TRBV5-1 and TRBJ2-6; perhaps TRBD1 as D (5 bases). Germline CDR1 is SGHRS and CDR2 is YFSETQ. The CDR3 sequence is 18 residues long. V was cut by 0 bases and J by 2 bases, with 15 bases left in between. The CDR3 reads CASSLDETVFPGANVLTF. The CDR3, as DNA: TGCGCCAGCAGCTTGGACGAGACAGTTTTCCCTGGGGCCAACGTCCTGACTTTC.